This TCR beta chain derives from a study of CD8 T cells in ankylosing spondylitis. As for this clonotype: Its antigen is as yet unknown.

V lost 1 base, J lost 8 bases, and 7 bases stayed unmatched. Germline V lookup: CDR1 LGHNA, CDR2 YNFKEQ. This CDR3 comprises 15 residues. Study-wide findings and caveats: There were earlier reports of some motif variants in reactive arthritis synovial fluid and blood. Disease-linked clones bore a CD8+ phenotype and were relatively rare in peripheral blood. A motif of roughly eight highly homologous TCR beta variants was seen as apparently characteristic of ankylosing spondylitis blood.

Each TCR beta library was made by quantitative 5'-RACE that incorporated molecular barcodes. Each CDR3 protein gets one entry after TCRdb re-called the 5' RACE reads with MiXCR. The sample lists 700,000 to 850,000 distinct CDR3 sequences; approximately 10% were seen once. The sequencing sample was made of blood, either unsorted or a sorted T cell fraction (not recorded which). The chain combines TRBV4-2 with TRBJ1-2; TRBD1 aligns across 10 bases. The source is a male donor with ankylosing spondylitis. CDR3 in amino acids: CASSQGSTGGVGYTF. The CDR3 DNA reads TGTGCCAGCAGCCAAGGTTCGACAGGGGGCGTCGGCTACACCTTC.